The rows below give T cell receptor beta chains drawn from one sample of a study of identical twins. TCRdb processed the 5' RACE reads anew with MiXCR; each CDR3 protein has one entry. The repertoire has 1.5 million to 2 million distinct CDR3 sequences, about 32% of them found once; the top ten carry under 0.35%. The sample comprised cord blood. The receptors here all came from a newborn girl in good health. Each CDR3 is given with its conserved first and last residue. Each record gives: D gene, J gene, clone size, V gene, CDR3 protein, CDR3 DNA. A D gene is named only where the DNA matches it firmly. Expanded clones are given a class, and other clones once, few, many or no size at all.

. TRBJ2-2 . TRBV4-2 CASSQADVGTGELFF TGTGCCAGCAGCCAAGCGGACGTAGGCACCGGGGAGCTGTTTTTT
. TRBJ2-7 . TRBV5-1 CASRAVSSYEQYF TGCGCCAGCAGGGCAGTGAGCTCCTACGAGCAGTACTTC
TRBD2 TRBJ2-2 few TRBV20-1 CSARLAGTAKTGELFF TGCAGTGCTAGACTAGCGGGGACCGCGAAAACCGGGGAGCTGTTTTTT
TRBD2 TRBJ2-5 . TRBV6-5 CASSYSLAGEETQYF TGTGCCAGCAGTTACTCGCTAGCGGGAGAAGAGACCCAGTACTTC
TRBD1 TRBJ1-2 many TRBV20-1 CSAARTGQHYGYTF TGCAGTGCTGCGAGGACAGGGCAACACTATGGCTACACCTTC
. TRBJ2-7 few TRBV4-2 CASSPTPSPSSYEQYF TGTGCCAGCAGTCCCACCCCGAGCCCATCATCCTACGAGCAGTACTTC
. TRBJ1-4 few TRBV4-2 CASSQVRGRVNEKLFF TGTGCCAGCAGCCAAGTCCGCGGGCGGGTTAATGAAAAACTGTTTTTT
. TRBJ1-1 . TRBV20-1 CSARDRVKNTEAFF TGCAGTGCTAGAGATAGGGTGAAGAACACTGAAGCTTTCTTT
. TRBJ2-7 . TRBV27 CASRLTRIVSYEQYF TGTGCCAGCAGATTAACTCGTATAGTTTCCTACGAGCAGTACTTC
. TRBJ2-3 . TRBV7-9 CASSPIGDVPQYF TGTGCCAGCAGCCCGATTGGGGATGTGCCACAGTATTTT
. TRBJ2-5 few TRBV7-7 CASSLGGSAVQETQYF TGTGCTAGCAGCTTAGGAGGGTCCGCGGTTCAAGAGACCCAGTACTTC
TRBD2 TRBJ2-5 . TRBV6-6 CASSYSGLAGQETQYF TGTGCCAGCAGTTATTCCGGACTAGCGGGGCAAGAGACCCAGTACTTC
TRBD2 TRBJ2-3 . TRBV25-1 CASSWGSGRGMGSTDTQYF TGTGCCAGCAGTTGGGGTAGCGGGAGAGGGATGGGAAGCACAGATACGCAGTATTTT
TRBD1 TRBJ1-5 . TRBV20-1 CSARGQGDNQPQHF TGCAGTGCTAGAGGGCAGGGGGACAATCAGCCCCAGCATTTT
TRBD1 TRBJ2-5 . TRBV6-2/TRBV6-3 CASSYSLWTGHSYQETQYF TGTGCCAGCAGTTACTCGTTATGGACAGGCCATTCGTACCAAGAGACCCAGTACTTC
. TRBJ2-3 few TRBV3-1 CASSQAGTRGPDTQYF TGTGCCAGCAGCCAAGCCGGGACTAGGGGGCCAGATACGCAGTATTTT
TRBD2 TRBJ2-1 few TRBV7-2 CASSLWTSRFNEQFF TGTGCCAGCAGCTTATGGACTAGCAGGTTCAATGAGCAGTTCTTC
. TRBJ1-1 many TRBV3-1 CASSQDPGTEAFF TGTGCCAGCAGCCAAGATCCAGGGACTGAAGCTTTCTTT
TRBD2 TRBJ2-5 many TRBV10-3 CAISEAAGGRETQYF TGTGCCATCAGTGAAGCTGCGGGGGGGAGAGAGACCCAGTACTTC
TRBD2 TRBJ2-3 . TRBV3-1 CASNQAGLSDTQYF TGTGCCAGCAACCAAGCGGGGTTGAGTGATACGCAGTATTTT
TRBD1 TRBJ2-7 few TRBV10-3 CAISRLGTGVTYEQYF TGTGCCATCAGCCGTCTGGGGACAGGGGTTACCTACGAGCAGTACTTC
TRBD2 TRBJ2-1 few TRBV28 CASSFVTSGSYNEQFF TGTGCCAGCAGTTTCGTGACTAGCGGGAGCTACAATGAGCAGTTCTTC
. TRBJ2-5 . TRBV21-1 CASIGLAGEPPLETQYF TGTGCCAGCATTGGCCTAGCGGGAGAACCGCCATTAGAGACCCAGTACTTC
TRBD2 TRBJ2-3 few TRBV24-1 CATSASGRASTDTQYF TGTGCCACCAGTGCTAGCGGGCGCGCTAGCACAGATACGCAGTATTTT
. TRBJ1-2 many TRBV11-2 CASSPSTSSNYGYTF TGTGCCAGCAGCCCGTCGACATCTTCTAACTATGGCTACACCTTC
. TRBJ2-1 . TRBV12-3/TRBV12-4 CASSLTGRRNEQFF TGTGCCAGCAGTTTAACGGGACGCCGCAATGAGCAGTTCTTC
. TRBJ1-2 few TRBV6-1 CASSEIGGPGTSYGYTF TGTGCCAGCAGTGAAATTGGGGGCCCAGGAACGTCCTATGGCTACACCTTC
TRBD1 TRBJ1-1 few TRBV28 CASKDRGNTEAFF TGTGCCAGCAAGGACAGGGGGAACACTGAAGCTTTCTTT
. TRBJ2-7 . TRBV27 CAVAYEQYF TGTGCCGTGGCCTACGAGCAGTACTTC
TRBD1 TRBJ1-1 few TRBV12-3/TRBV12-4 CASSPARGQGEAFF TGTGCCAGCAGCCCGGCACGGGGACAGGGTGAAGCTTTCTTT
. TRBJ1-4 . TRBV4-1 CASSQTGKEKLFF TGCGCCAGCAGCCAAACAGGGAAGGAAAAACTGTTTTTT
TRBD1 TRBJ2-7 . TRBV30 CAWSRRDRGTYEQYF TGTGCCTGGAGTAGAAGGGACAGGGGGACCTACGAGCAGTACTTC
TRBD1 TRBJ1-4 . TRBV10-1 CASSALLGQGPPNEKLFF TGCGCCAGCAGTGCCCTTCTGGGACAGGGCCCCCCGAATGAAAAACTGTTTTTT
. TRBJ2-1 . TRBV19 CASSIDPSVDEQFF TGTGCCAGTAGTATAGACCCTAGCGTCGATGAGCAGTTCTTC
. TRBJ2-7 . TRBV4-2 CASSQALYNEQYF TGTGCCAGCAGCCAAGCCCTCTACAATGAGCAGTACTTC
TRBD2 TRBJ2-1 few TRBV30 CAWRTHTRLAYNEQFF TGTGCCTGGAGAACTCATACCCGACTAGCATACAATGAGCAGTTCTTC
. TRBJ2-5 . TRBV7-2 CASSLGKDWYQETQYF TGTGCCAGCAGCTTAGGGAAGGACTGGTACCAAGAGACCCAGTACTTC
. TRBJ1-1 . TRBV7-2 CASSYTAGNTEAFF TGTGCCAGCAGCTATACTGCAGGGAACACTGAAGCTTTCTTT
TRBD1 TRBJ1-2 . TRBV28 CASRPEVGRDSNYGYTF TGTGCCAGCAGACCCGAGGTTGGGCGGGACAGCAACTATGGCTACACCTTC
. TRBJ2-1 . TRBV29-1 CSVGSIGRWGEQFF TGCAGCGTTGGATCTATCGGGAGATGGGGTGAGCAGTTCTTC
. TRBJ2-1 . TRBV5-1 CASSLVRRAAYNEQFF TGCGCCAGCAGCTTGGTCCGGCGGGCCGCTTACAATGAGCAGTTCTTC
TRBD1 TRBJ2-1 few TRBV15 CATYLDRGRNEQFF TGTGCCACCTACTTGGACAGGGGGCGGAATGAGCAGTTCTTC
TRBD2 TRBJ2-3 . TRBV6-2/TRBV6-3 CASTPAGDPTDTQYF TGTGCCAGCACTCCGGCGGGAGACCCCACAGATACGCAGTATTTT
. TRBJ1-2 few TRBV4-2 CASSQGQASGYTF TGTGCCAGCAGCCAAGGACAGGCTAGTGGCTACACCTTC
. TRBJ2-7 . TRBV6-2/TRBV6-3 CASRKTTYNEQYF TGTGCCAGCCGGAAGACCACCTACAATGAGCAGTACTTC
. TRBJ2-7 . TRBV29-1 CSVLGGDYEQYF TGCAGCGTGTTAGGGGGGGACTACGAGCAGTACTTC
. TRBJ2-1 few TRBV4-1 CASRTQHEQFF TGCGCCAGCAGGACCCAGCATGAGCAGTTCTTC
. TRBJ2-6 . TRBV3-1 CASSVPKRSGANVLTF TGTGCCAGCAGCGTCCCAAAGCGCTCTGGGGCCAACGTCCTGACTTTC
. TRBJ2-7 few TRBV10-3 CAISSGNTYEQYF TGTGCCATCAGTTCCGGGAATACCTACGAGCAGTACTTC
. TRBJ2-5 few TRBV11-2 CASRSLRGTQETQYF TGTGCCAGCAGATCCCTCAGGGGAACCCAAGAGACCCAGTACTTC
TRBD1 TRBJ2-3 few TRBV4-2 CASSLRQGDTDTQYF TGTGCCAGCAGCCTACGACAGGGGGACACAGATACGCAGTATTTT
TRBD2 TRBJ2-3 few TRBV29-1 CSAKTSGGPTSTDTQYF TGCAGCGCGAAGACTAGCGGGGGGCCCACTAGCACAGATACGCAGTATTTT
. TRBJ2-2 few TRBV20-1 CSASIQVTGWTGELFF TGCAGTGCTAGCATACAGGTTACGGGTTGGACCGGGGAGCTGTTTTTT
. TRBJ1-2 once TRBV21-1 CASSKIQGPDYGNTF TGTGCCAGCAGCAAGATACAGGGACCTGACTATGGCAACACCTTC
TRBD2 TRBJ2-7 few TRBV5-1 CASSFGTRVNEQYF TGCGCCAGCAGCTTCGGGACTAGAGTCAATGAGCAGTACTTC
. TRBJ2-7 . TRBV28 CASSLRIIRGSYEQYF TGTGCCAGCAGTTTAAGGATTATTCGGGGGTCCTACGAGCAGTACTTC
. TRBJ2-2 few TRBV9 CASSVGPGELFF TGTGCCAGCAGCGTAGGTCCCGGGGAGCTGTTTTTT